The 5 T cell receptor beta chains presented below share a single source sample, sequenced in a study of blood T cell repertoires in COVID-19. The protocol was immunoSEQ multiplex PCR, while the TCRdb copy is restricted to in-frame clones and leaves out a portion. The table includes over 200,000 clones, roughly 80% detected once. Sequencing was performed on peripheral blood. The receptors were gathered from a woman older than 75 with acute or convalescent COVID-19.

This chain uses TRBV4-1 with TRBJ1-6; TRBD1 matches at 8 bases. This CDR3 spans 16 amino acids. Germline CDR1 is MGHRA and CDR2 is YSYEKL. Trimming cost V 5 bases and J 8 bases; bases outside gene matches: 11. CDR3 sequence reads: CASSVDRTGLDSPLHF. As DNA, the CDR3 is TGCGCCAGCAGCGTCGATCGGACAGGGCTAGATTCACCCCTCCACTTT.

This rearrangement joins TRBV15 to TRBJ2-1; D possibly corresponds to TRBD2 (6 bases). Germline V gives CDR1 LNHNV, CDR2 YYDKDF (reference sequence). With 2 bases removed from V and 7 bases from J, the gap between germline ends came to 6 bases. The CDR3 consists of 12 residues. The CDR3 DNA is TGTGCCACCAGCAGACGGGAGAATGAGCAGTTCTTC. This codes for CATSRRENEQFF.

This chain links TRBV28 with TRBJ1-5, with D hard to call. The germline gives CDR1 MDHEN, CDR2 SYDVKM. The CDR3 has 14 amino acids. V was clipped by 2 bases and J by 6 bases, with 11 bases between them. Here the CDR3 DNA reads TGTGCCAGCAGTTTACAGCTAGAAGGTCAGCCCCAGCATTTT. Protein sequence: CASSLQLEGQPQHF.

In DNA, the CDR3 is TGTGCCAGCAGCTTTGCTAGCGGGAGGGCCTATGAGCAGTTCTTC. This sequence encodes CASSFASGRAYEQFF. This rearrangement joins TRBV7-8 to TRBJ2-1, with 12 nucleotides matching TRBD2. The CDR3 runs 15 residues. Germline V lookup: CDR1 SGHVS, CDR2 FQNEAQ. V shed 3 bases, J shed 8 bases, and the junction held 5 bases outside the gene matches.

The J gene is TRBJ2-3, the V gene TRBV5-4; D possibly corresponds to TRBD2 (6 bases). The CDR3 has 15 amino acids. Germline V gene data show CDR1 as SGHNT and CDR2 as YYREEE (reference sequence). V dropped 4 bases and J dropped 0 bases, with 12 bases sitting between them. The CDR3 DNA reads TGTGCCAGCAGCCTGGGGAGGCAAAGCACAGATACGCAGTATTTT. Its translation: CASSLGRQSTDTQYF.